This TCR beta chain was sequenced in a study of identifying expanded T cells in peripheral blood (dated by TCRdb to about 2019). As for the study more broadly: Separate aliquots of the same genomic DNA pool were sequenced to produce technical replicates, and four replicates were compared in pairs. General study outcomes and caveats: The authors expected biological variance in healthy repertoires might increase further over much longer intervals such as months to years. Between technical replicates the binomial model flagged 0.9 to 1.5 differentially abundant clones, whereas over roughly two weeks the binomial model flagged about 16.4 and over roughly 4 weeks approximately 20. In all healthy donors, the variance in clone template counts between samples taken about 14 days apart rose significantly as total template count increased. Across all healthy-donor time intervals, the beta-binomial model significantly lowered both the number of clones called differentially abundant and the false-positive rate.

Comment on this clone: Its target antigen remains unknown. Per-nucleotide qualities are absent, and no much larger clonotype sits a single base away.

No immune events, such as infections, were documented for the healthy donors during the collection period. Time-dependent variance in a beta-binomial model of T-cell clone differential abundance was calibrated using healthy-donor blood repertoires as a training cohort. The training cohort comprised roughly 10 healthy donors, 3 female and 7 male. On average the donors were about 45 years old, and their ages spanned roughly 25 to 65 years. Obtained from a commercial supplier, whole blood was collected from each healthy donor at three time points set about 2 weeks apart. Genomic DNA was extracted from unsorted whole blood for immunosequencing. Relative to germline, V is missing 4 bases and J is missing 4 bases, with 5 bases of the junction outside any gene match. The CDR3 sequence holds 16 residues, the cysteine and phenylalanine included. Solely the CDR3 DNA is kept, with 48 bases framed from the first base. Reading the germline V gene gives CDR1 SGHAT and CDR2 FQNNGV.

TCRbeta CDR3 regions were profiled by bias-controlled multiplex PCR amplification of genomic DNA with the immunoSEQ Assay. The paper's data handling went like this. The absolute abundance of each unique TCRbeta CDR3 region was quantified after sequences were collapsed and filtered. Differential abundance was tested with a binomial (Fisher-equivalent) model and with a beta-binomial model adding time-dependent variance fitted from healthy donors. Clones with fewer than 5 combined templates were excluded, and clones with Benjamini-Hochberg FDR below 0.01 were called differentially abundant. Beta-binomial variance was modeled as a function of total template count across the two samples using the form v = (b*log(k)+a)^2. TCRdb took over this immuneACCESS table, retaining in-frame rearrangements with V and J assigned. Such tables are incomplete; in checked studies, under half of the missing clones stem from an unresolved V gene, and the remainder is unexplained. From that table come the V and J calls and clone size; the DNA was used to work out D and trimming. The sample data list around 84,000 clones, and over 85% of these were observed just once. Roughly 7.7% of the sample goes to the ten largest clones.

The sequenced sample was blood. The chain is made from TRBV11-2 and TRBJ2-1; 12 bases in between match TRBD2. This TCR derives from a person aged 18 to 75 in good health. The nucleotide sequence reads TGTGCCAGCAGCTACATCACTAGCGGGAGGTACAATGAGCAGTTCTTC. The translation is CASSYITSGRYNEQFF.